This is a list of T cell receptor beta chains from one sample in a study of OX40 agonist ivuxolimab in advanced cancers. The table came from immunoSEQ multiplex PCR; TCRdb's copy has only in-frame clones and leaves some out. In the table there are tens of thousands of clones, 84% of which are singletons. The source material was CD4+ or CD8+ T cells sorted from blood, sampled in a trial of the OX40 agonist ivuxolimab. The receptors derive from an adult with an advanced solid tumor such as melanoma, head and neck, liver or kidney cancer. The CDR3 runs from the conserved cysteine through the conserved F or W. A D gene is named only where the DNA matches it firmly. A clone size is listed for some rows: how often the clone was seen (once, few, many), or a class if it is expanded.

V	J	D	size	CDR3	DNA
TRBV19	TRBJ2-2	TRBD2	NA	CASSTYGLAGGLSTGELFF	TGTGCCAGTAGTACATACGGACTAGCGGGGGGTTTAAGCACCGGGGAGCTGTTTTTT
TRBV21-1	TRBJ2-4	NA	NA	CASGHLAKNIQYF	TGTGCCAGCGGGCATTTAGCCAAAAACATTCAGTACTTC
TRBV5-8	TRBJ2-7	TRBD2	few	CASSRGISGGEQYF	TGTGCCAGCAGCAGAGGGATCTCGGGAGGCGAGCAGTACTTC
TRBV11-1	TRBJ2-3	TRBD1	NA	CASSQDRADTQYF	TGTGCCAGCAGCCAAGACAGGGCAGATACGCAGTATTTT
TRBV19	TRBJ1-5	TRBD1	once	CASTPRDSPNQPQHF	TGTGCCAGTACTCCCCGGGACAGCCCGAATCAGCCCCAGCATTTT
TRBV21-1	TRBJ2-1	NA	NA	CASSNYRGLSYNEQFF	TGTGCCAGCAGCAACTACAGGGGGCTCTCCTACAATGAGCAGTTCTTC
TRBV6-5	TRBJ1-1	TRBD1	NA	CASSSGTGDVWAFF	TGTGCCAGCAGCTCCGGGACAGGGGACGTTTGGGCTTTCTTT
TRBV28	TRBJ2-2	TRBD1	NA	CASSTTGTVTGELFF	TGTGCCAGCTCCACCACCGGGACAGTAACCGGGGAGCTGTTTTTT
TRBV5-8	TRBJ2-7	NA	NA	CASSLVGQSYF	TGTGCCAGCAGCTTGGTTGGACAGTCGTACTTC
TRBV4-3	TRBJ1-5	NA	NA	CASSQDGDQPQHF	TGCGCCAGCAGCCAAGATGGGGATCAGCCCCAGCATTTT
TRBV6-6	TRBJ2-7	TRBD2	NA	CASKSGGPSYEQYF	TGTGCCAGCAAATCGGGGGGGCCCTCTTACGAGCAGTACTTC
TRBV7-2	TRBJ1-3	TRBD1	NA	CASSGRDSSGNTIYF	TGTGCCAGCAGCGGCCGGGACAGCTCTGGAAACACCATATATTTT
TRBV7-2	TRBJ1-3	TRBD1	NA	CASSQRQGDIYF	TGTGCCAGCAGCCAGAGACAGGGAGACATATATTTT
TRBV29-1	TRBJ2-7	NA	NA	CSVRETYEQYF	TGCAGCGTTAGGGAAACCTACGAGCAGTACTTC
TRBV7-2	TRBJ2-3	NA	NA	CASTFNRGADTQYF	TGTGCCAGCACCTTCAACAGAGGGGCAGATACGCAGTATTTT
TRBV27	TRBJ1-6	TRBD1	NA	CAGENRGKLNSPLHF	TGTGCCGGCGAAAACAGGGGGAAACTTAATTCACCCCTCCACTTT
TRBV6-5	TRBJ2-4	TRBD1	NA	CASRDRGFGKNIQYF	TGTGCCAGCAGAGACAGGGGCTTCGGCAAAAACATTCAGTACTTC
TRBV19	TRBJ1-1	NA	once	CASSMVAGVLNTEAFF	TGTGCCAGTAGTATGGTGGCTGGGGTATTGAACACTGAAGCTTTCTTT
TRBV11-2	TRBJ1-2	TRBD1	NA	CASSLGGQADYGYTF	TGTGCCAGCAGCTTGGGGGGACAGGCGGACTATGGCTACACCTTC
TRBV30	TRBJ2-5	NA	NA	CAWSALGGRGSETQYF	TGTGCCTGGAGTGCCCTCGGGGGCAGAGGGTCAGAGACCCAGTACTTC
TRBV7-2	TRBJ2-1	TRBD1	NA	CASSRSGGTYNEQFF	TGTGCCAGCAGTAGATCAGGGGGCACCTACAATGAGCAGTTCTTC
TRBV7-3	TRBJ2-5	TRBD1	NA	CASSPGTGVAETQYF	TGTGCCAGCAGCCCCGGGACAGGGGTTGCAGAGACCCAGTACTTC
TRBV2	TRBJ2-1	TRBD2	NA	CASSGSIPGLTYNEQFF	TGTGCCAGCAGTGGATCAATACCGGGACTAACCTACAATGAGCAGTTCTTC
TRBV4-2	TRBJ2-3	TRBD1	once	CASSQDPAGGGLTDTQYF	TGTGCCAGCAGCCAAGATCCCGCAGGGGGCGGCCTCACAGATACGCAGTATTTT
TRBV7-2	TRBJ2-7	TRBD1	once	CASSPGQVPYEQYF	TGTGCCAGCAGCCCGGGACAGGTTCCCTACGAGCAGTACTTC
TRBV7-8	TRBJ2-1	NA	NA	CASSLLPHNEQFF	TGTGCCAGCAGCTTGCTCCCCCACAATGAGCAGTTCTTC
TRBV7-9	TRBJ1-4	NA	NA	CASSLARVGEKLFF	TGTGCCAGCAGCTTAGCCAGGGTCGGTGAAAAACTGTTTTTT
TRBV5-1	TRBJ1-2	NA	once	CASSSSASSYGYTF	TGCGCCAGCAGCTCTAGCGCTAGCTCCTATGGCTACACCTTC
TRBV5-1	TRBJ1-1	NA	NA	CASSFGHPRETFF	TGCGCCAGCAGCTTCGGACACCCCAGGGAAACTTTCTTT
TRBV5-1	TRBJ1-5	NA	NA	CASSQDGGNQPQHF	TGCGCCAGCAGCCAGGACGGAGGGAATCAGCCCCAGCATTTT
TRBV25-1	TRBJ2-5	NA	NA	CASRAMETQYF	TGTGCCAGCAGGGCGATGGAGACCCAGTACTTC
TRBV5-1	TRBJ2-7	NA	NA	CASSSQVYEQYF	TGCGCCAGCAGCTCCCAGGTCTACGAGCAGTACTTC
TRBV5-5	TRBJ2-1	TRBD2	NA	CASSPGTIYNEQFF	TGTGCCAGCAGCCCGGGGACTATATACAATGAGCAGTTCTTC
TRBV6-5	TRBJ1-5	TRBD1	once	CASRLTGGGNQPQHF	TGTGCCAGCAGATTGACAGGGGGCGGCAATCAGCCCCAGCATTTT
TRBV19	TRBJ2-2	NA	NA	CASSMKGNTGELFF	TGTGCCAGTAGTATGAAAGGGAACACCGGGGAGCTGTTTTTT
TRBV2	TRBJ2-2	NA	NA	CASRGTSGELFF	TGTGCCAGCAGAGGGACGTCCGGGGAGCTGTTTTTT
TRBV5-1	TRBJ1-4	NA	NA	CASSLASGQTKAYPNEKLFF	TGCGCCAGCAGCTTGGCCTCTGGACAGACGAAAGCGTACCCTAATGAAAAACTGTTTTTT
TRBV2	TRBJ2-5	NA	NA	CASKSETQYF	TGTGCCAGCAAGTCAGAGACCCAGTACTTC
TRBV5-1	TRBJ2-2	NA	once	CASSLEAGSTGELFF	TGCGCCAGCAGCTTGGAGGCGGGGAGCACCGGGGAGCTGTTTTTT
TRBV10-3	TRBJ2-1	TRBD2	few	CAISESTSGNEQFF	TGTGCCATCAGTGAGTCGACTAGCGGGAATGAGCAGTTCTTC